The clone carrying this T cell receptor beta chain was found many times. Amplification of TCR beta CDR3 regions used RNA transcripts. Investigators did first-round RT-PCR with HTBI primers, then second-round multiplex PCR. TCRdb re-called the multiplex PCR reads through MiXCR, storing one row per CDR3 protein. The table lists about 400,000 distinct CDR3 sequences, approximately 16% of them singletons. The data derive from a study of Graves' ophthalmopathy and Graves' hyperthyroidism. From germline, CDR1 is KGHDR and CDR2 SFDVKD. The ends lost 2 bases at V and 4 bases at J; junction bases unmatched: 6. The length of the CDR3 is 15 residues.

Sequencing was performed on peripheral blood. This TCR came from a woman aged 18-29 years with Graves' ophthalmopathy. The rearrangement links TRBV24-1 to TRBJ2-5; TRBD1 aligns across 7 bases. The CDR3 DNA follows: TGTGCCACCAGTGATTCAGGGGGTGGGCGAGAGACCCAGTACTTC. Protein product: CATSDSGGGRETQYF.